This T cell receptor (beta chain) was identified in a study of cytomegalovirus exposure and HLA in healthy donors. Study results and caveats: Earlier analysis found most TCR beta V segments productive about 90% or about 30% of the time. The authors later found HLA-associated TCR beta chains more clonally expanded than equally common others.

It was healthy bone marrow donors who served as donors. The CDR3 is 14 residues long. This clone was counted a few times. Its matching antigen is unknown. PCR employed 60 Vbeta and 13 Jbeta primers. Sequencing was performed with immunoSEQ multiplex PCR; in TCRdb, only in-frame clones are kept and a portion is missing. The sample carries 140,000 or so clones, less than 10% recorded once. This rearrangement joins TRBV21-1 to TRBJ1-1. TRBV21-1 is a documented pseudogene. The origin of this receptor is a male donor in good health and CMV-seronegative. Sequenced input: PBMCs. CDR3 region: CASSQSTGDTEAFF. DNA for the CDR3: TGTGCCAGCAGCCAATCGACGGGGGACACTGAAGCTTTCTTT.